This paragraph reports one T cell receptor (beta chain). Its antigen remains unknown. This entry belongs to a study of T cell responses to AZD1222 COVID-19 vaccine. Study-wide results and limits: The span of vaccine-associated CD4 TCRs extended across spike, with dominance at 160-218 and 743-854. It was only after the peak T cell response that any repertoires were sampled.

Second-dose groups at about 4 or about 12 weeks were pooled. Clones were sequenced by immunoSEQ multiplex PCR, and TCRdb holds only the in-frame ones, with some missing. The profile covers tens of thousands of clones, with about 90% appearing a single time and about 7% taken by the ten largest. The receptor's source is an adult who received the AZD1222 COVID-19 vaccine. The source was peripheral blood, collected 28 days after the second AZD1222 dose.

CDR3 in DNA: TGTGCCAGCAGCACCGGGGCACAGGGGAACACTGAAGCTTTCTTT. Its protein product is CASSTGAQGNTEAFF. V is TRBV6-6 and J is TRBJ1-1; possibly TRBD1 for D (6 bases). The CDR3 is 15 residues long. Germline lookup yields CDR1 MNHNY and CDR2 SVGAGI (reference sequence). The germline V and J ends were trimmed by 6 bases and 1 base, with 15 bases remaining between them.